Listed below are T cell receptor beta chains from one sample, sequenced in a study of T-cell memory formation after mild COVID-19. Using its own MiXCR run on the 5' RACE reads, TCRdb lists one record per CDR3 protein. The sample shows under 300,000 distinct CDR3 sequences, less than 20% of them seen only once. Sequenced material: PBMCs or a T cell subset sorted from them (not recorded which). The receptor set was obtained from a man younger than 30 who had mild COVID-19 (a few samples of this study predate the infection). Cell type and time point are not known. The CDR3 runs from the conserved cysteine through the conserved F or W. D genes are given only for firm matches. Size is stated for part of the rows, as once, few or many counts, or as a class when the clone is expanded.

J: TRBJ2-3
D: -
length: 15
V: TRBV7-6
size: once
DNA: TGTGCCAGCAGCAGAGCGGGCTCTAGCACAGATACGCAGTATTTT
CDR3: CASSRAGSSTDTQYF

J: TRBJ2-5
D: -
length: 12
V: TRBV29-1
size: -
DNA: TGCAGCGTTGGAGTGTTACAAGAGACCCAGTACTTC
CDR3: CSVGVLQETQYF

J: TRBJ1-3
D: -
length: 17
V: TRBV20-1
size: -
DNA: TGCAGTGCTAGAGATCGGAGAGGACTTCTCTCTGGAAACACCATATATTTT
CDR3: CSARDRRGLLSGNTIYF

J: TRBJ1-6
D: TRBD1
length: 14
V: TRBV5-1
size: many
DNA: TGCGCCAGCAGCCGGGGACAGGATAATTCACCCCTCCACTTT
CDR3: CASSRGQDNSPLHF

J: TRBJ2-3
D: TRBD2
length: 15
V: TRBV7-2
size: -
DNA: TGTGCCAGCAGCTTAGAGGGGACTATCGCTAATACGCAGTATTTT
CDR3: CASSLEGTIANTQYF

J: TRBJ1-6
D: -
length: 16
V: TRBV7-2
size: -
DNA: TGTGCCAGCAGCTTGGGGTACGCCTCCTATAATTCACCCCTCCACTTT
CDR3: CASSLGYASYNSPLHF

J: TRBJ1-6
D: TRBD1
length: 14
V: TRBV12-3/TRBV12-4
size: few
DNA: TGTGCCAGCAGTAGACAGGGGCAAAATTCACCCCTCCACTTT
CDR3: CASSRQGQNSPLHF

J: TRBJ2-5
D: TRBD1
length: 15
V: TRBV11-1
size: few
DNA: TGTGCCAGCAGCTGGTCCGGGACAGGGAAAGAGACCCAGTACTTC
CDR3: CASSWSGTGKETQYF

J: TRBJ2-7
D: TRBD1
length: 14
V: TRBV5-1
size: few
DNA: TGCGCCAGCAGCAGACGGGACAGCACCTACGAGCAGTACTTC
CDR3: CASSRRDSTYEQYF

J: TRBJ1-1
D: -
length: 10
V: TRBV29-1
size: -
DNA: TGCAGCGCAAGGGGAACTGAAGCTTTCTTT
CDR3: CSARGTEAFF

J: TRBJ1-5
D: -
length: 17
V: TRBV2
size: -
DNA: TGTGCCAGCACCCAGGAGGCCTTTAGGTACGGCAATCAGCCCCAGCATTTT
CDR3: CASTQEAFRYGNQPQHF

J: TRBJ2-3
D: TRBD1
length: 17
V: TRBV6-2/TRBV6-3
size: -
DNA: TGTGCCAGCAGTCAACATTCAGGGGGAGACGGAACGGATACGCAGTATTTT
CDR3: CASSQHSGGDGTDTQYF

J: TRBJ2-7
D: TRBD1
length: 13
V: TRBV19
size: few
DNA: TGTGCCAGTAGAGGACAGGCGTCCTACGAGCAGTACTTC
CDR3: CASRGQASYEQYF

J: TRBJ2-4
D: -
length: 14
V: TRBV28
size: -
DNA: TGTGCCAGCAGTAAGGGGTCGGCCAAAAACATTCAGTACTTC
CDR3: CASSKGSAKNIQYF

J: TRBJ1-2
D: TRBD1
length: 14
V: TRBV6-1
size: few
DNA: TGTGCCAGCAGTAACAGGGGATCCAGCCCCGGCTACACCTTC
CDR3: CASSNRGSSPGYTF

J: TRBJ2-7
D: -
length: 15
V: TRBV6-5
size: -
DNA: TGTGCCAGCAGTTACTCGAACTCGATCTCCTACGAGCAGTACTTC
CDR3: CASSYSNSISYEQYF

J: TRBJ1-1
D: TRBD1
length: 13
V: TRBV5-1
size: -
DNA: TGCGCCAGCAGCGTGACAGGGTTCACTGAAGCTTTCTTT
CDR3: CASSVTGFTEAFF

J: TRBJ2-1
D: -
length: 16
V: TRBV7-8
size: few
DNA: TGTGCCAGCAGCTTCAGTTTTCAGGGCTTGTACAATGAGCAGTTCTTC
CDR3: CASSFSFQGLYNEQFF

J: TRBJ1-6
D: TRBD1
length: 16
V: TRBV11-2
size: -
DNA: TGTGCCAGCAGCTTCCCCGGGGACAGGGTATATTCACCCCTCCACTTT
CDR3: CASSFPGDRVYSPLHF

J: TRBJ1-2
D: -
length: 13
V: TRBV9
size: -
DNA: TGTGCCAGCAGCGTAGGGGTAGGGGGTGGCTACACCTTC
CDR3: CASSVGVGGGYTF

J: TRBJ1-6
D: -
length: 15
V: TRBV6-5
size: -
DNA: TGTGCCAGCACCCTCGGGGCCCCAATGTATTCACCCCTCCACTTT
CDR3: CASTLGAPMYSPLHF

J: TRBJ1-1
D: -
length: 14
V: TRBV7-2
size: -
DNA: TGTGCCAGCAGCTTAGCAGGGACCAACACTGAAGCTTTCTTT
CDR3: CASSLAGTNTEAFF

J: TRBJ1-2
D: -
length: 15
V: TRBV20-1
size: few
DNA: TGCAGTGCCGAGGGAGGCCCCTTTCAAATGCGGGGCTACACCTTC
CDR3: CSAEGGPFQMRGYTF

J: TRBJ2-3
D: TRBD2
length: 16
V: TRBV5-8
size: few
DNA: TGTGCCAGCAGCCCTCGGACTAGCGGAGCCACAGATACGCAGTATTTT
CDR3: CASSPRTSGATDTQYF

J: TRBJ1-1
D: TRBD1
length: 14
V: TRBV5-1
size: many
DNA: TGCGCCAGCAGCCCGGGACAGGGGGGCACTGAAGCTTTCTTT
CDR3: CASSPGQGGTEAFF

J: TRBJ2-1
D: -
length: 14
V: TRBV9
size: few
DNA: TGTGCCAGCAGCGTAGCAAGTACCTACAATGAGCAGTTCTTC
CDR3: CASSVASTYNEQFF

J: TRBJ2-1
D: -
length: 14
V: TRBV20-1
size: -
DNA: TGCAGTGCTACTTTCGGACCCAACTACAATGAGCAGTTCTTC
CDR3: CSATFGPNYNEQFF

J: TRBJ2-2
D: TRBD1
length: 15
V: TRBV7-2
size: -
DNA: TGTGCCAGCAGCCAGGGACAGGGGTGGACCGGGGAGCTGTTTTTT
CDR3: CASSQGQGWTGELFF

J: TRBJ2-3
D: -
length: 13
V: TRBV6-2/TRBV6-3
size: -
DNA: TGTGCCAGCAGACAACCGAGCACAGATACGCAGTATTTT
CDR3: CASRQPSTDTQYF